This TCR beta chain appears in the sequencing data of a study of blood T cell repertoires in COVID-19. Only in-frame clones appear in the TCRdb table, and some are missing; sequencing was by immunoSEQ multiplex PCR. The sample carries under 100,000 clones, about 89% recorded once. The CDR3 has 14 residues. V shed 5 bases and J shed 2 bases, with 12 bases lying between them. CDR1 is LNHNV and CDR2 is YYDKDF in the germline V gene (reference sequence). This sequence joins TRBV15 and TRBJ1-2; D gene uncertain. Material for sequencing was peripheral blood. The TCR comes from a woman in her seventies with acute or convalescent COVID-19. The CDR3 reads CATSRGSGNYGYTF. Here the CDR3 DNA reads TGTGCCACCAGCCGCGGTTCGGGAAACTATGGCTACACCTTC.